A single T cell receptor beta chain is shown here with its context. No antigen is known for it. What was amplified from RNA transcripts were TCR beta CDR3 regions. First-round RT-PCR targeting the TCR CDR3 was performed with the HTBI primer set. Via MiXCR, TCRdb re-called the multiplex PCR reads, giving one row per CDR3 protein. The repertoire holds about 640,000 distinct CDR3 sequences, with around 21% as singletons. The data were taken from a study of T cells in Graves' hyperthyroidism and ophthalmopathy. Study-level information: Upon initial diagnosis and before any treatment, peripheral blood was collected. Notes on the study in general: Among clonotypes expanded in thyroid above 0.001, most were also found in blood.

V lost 0 bases to trimming and J lost 4 bases, with 10 bases between them. Germline CDR1 reads SGDLS; CDR2 reads YYNGEE. This CDR3 contains 15 residues. Those patients with uncontrolled infection, other autoimmune disease, pregnancy or lactation were excluded. PBMCs were sourced from roughly 9.3 ml fresh peripheral blood. The sequencing input was blood. This chain uses TRBV9 with TRBJ1-4, with D unresolved. This TCR came from a man younger than 45 with Graves' ophthalmopathy. This CDR3 reads CASSVGRSINEKLFF. The CDR3 region has the DNA TGTGCCAGCAGCGTAGGACGGTCTATTAATGAAAAACTGTTTTTT.